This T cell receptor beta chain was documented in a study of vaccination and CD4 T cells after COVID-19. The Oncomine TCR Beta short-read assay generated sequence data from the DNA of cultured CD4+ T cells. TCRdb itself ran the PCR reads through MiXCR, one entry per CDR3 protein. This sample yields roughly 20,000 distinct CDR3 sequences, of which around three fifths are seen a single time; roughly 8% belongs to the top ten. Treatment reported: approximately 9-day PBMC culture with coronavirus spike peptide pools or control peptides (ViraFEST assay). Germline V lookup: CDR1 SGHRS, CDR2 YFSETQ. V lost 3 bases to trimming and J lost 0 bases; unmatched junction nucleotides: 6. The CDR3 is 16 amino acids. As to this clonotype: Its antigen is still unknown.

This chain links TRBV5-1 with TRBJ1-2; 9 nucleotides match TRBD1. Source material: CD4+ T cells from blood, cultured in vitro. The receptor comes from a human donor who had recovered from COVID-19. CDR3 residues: CASSSGTGHTNYGYTF. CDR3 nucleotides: TGCGCCAGCAGCTCCGGGACAGGGCATACTAACTATGGCTACACCTTC.